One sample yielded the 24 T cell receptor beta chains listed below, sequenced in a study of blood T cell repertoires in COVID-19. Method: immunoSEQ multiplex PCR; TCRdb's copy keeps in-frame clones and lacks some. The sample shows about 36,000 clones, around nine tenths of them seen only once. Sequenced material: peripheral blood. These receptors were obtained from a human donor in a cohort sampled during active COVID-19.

CDR3 DNA sequence: TGTGCCAGCAGTTACGGACAGGGGAACTATGGCTACACCTTC. Amino acid sequence: CASSYGQGNYGYTF. This chain uses TRBV7-9 with TRBJ1-2, with TRBD1 matching 9 bases. The CDR3 sequence is 14 residues long. Germline CDR1 is SEHNR and CDR2 is FQNEAQ (reference sequence). V dropped 6 bases and J dropped 2; count of bases not matched to a gene: 4.

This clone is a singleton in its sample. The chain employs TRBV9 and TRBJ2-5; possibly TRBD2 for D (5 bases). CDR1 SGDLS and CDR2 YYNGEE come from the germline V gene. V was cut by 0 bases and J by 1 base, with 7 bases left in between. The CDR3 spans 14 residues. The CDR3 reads CASSVGGFQETQYF. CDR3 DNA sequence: TGTGCCAGCAGCGTAGGAGGGTTCCAAGAGACCCAGTACTTC. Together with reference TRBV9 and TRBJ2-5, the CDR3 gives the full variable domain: DSGVTQTPKHLITATGQRVTLRCSPRSGDLSVYWYQQSLDQGLQFLIQYYNGEERAKGNILERFSAQQFPDLHSELNLSSLELGDSALYFCASSVGGFQETQYFGPGTRLLVL.

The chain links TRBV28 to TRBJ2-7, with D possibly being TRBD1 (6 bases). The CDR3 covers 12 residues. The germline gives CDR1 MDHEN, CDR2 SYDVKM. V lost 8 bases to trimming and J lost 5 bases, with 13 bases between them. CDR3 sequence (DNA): TGTGCCAGCCGACAGGTCCCCCACGAGCAGTACTTC. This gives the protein CASRQVPHEQYF. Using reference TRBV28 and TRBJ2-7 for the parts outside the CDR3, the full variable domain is DVKVTQSSRYLVKRTGEKVFLECVQDMDHENMFWYRQDPGLGLRLIYFSYDVKMKEKGDIPEGYSVSREKKERFSLILESASTNQTSMYLCASRQVPHEQYFGPGTRLTVT.

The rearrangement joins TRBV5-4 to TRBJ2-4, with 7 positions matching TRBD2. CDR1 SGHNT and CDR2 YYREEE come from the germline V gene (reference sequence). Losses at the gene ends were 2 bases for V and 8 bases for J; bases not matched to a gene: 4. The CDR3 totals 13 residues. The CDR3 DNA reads TGTGCCAGCAGCTTAGCCCGGGGGGACATTCAGTACTTC. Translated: CASSLARGDIQYF.

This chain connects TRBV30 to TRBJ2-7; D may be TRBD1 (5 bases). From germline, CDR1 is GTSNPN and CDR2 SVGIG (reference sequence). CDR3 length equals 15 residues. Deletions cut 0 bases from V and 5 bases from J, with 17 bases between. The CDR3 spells CAWSVQAGSFNEQYF. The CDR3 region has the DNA TGTGCCTGGAGTGTACAGGCAGGTTCCTTCAACGAGCAGTACTTC.

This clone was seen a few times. CDR3 residues: CATSTEGEQYF. Written as DNA, the CDR3 is TGTGCCACCAGCACCGAGGGCGAGCAGTACTTC. V and J are TRBV15 and TRBJ2-7; D is possibly TRBD2 (5 bases). Germline V gene lookup returns CDR1 LNHNV and CDR2 YYDKDF (reference sequence). Trimming shortened V by 4 bases and J by 6 bases, and 7 bases separated the two germline ends. This CDR3 region has 11 residues.

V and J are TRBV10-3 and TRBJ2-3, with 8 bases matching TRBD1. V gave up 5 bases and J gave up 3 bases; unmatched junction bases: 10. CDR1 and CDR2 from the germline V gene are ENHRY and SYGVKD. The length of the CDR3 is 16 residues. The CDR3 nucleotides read TGTGCCATCAGTCTCGGACAGGGTTCTGGTACAGATACGCAGTATTTT. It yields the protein CAISLGQGSGTDTQYF.

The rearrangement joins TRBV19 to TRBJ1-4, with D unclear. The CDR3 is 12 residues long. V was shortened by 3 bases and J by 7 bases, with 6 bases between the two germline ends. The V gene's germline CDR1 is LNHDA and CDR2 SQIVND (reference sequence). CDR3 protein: CASSIRGEKLFF. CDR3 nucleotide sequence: TGTGCCAGTAGTATTAGAGGTGAAAAACTGTTTTTT.

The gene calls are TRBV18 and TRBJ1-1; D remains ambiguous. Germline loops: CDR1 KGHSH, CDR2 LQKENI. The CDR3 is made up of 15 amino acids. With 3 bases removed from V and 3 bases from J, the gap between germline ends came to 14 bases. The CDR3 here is CASSPGPGGHTEAFF. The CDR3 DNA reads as TGTGCCAGCTCACCGGGTCCCGGAGGTCACACTGAAGCTTTCTTT.

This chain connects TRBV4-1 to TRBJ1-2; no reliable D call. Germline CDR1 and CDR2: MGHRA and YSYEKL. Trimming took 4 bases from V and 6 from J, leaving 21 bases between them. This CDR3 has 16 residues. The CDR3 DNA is TGCGCCAGCAGCCCGGGCCCCTCCCGGGGTGTCGATGGCTACACCTTC. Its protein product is CASSPGPSRGVDGYTF.

CDR3 residues: CASSPWGQKYGYTF. The CDR3 DNA is TGTGCCAGCTCACCATGGGGACAGAAGTATGGCTACACCTTC. This chain uses TRBV18 with TRBJ1-2; the match to TRBD1 covers 7 bases. Germline-derived CDR1 and CDR2 are KGHSH and LQKENI. The ends lost 2 bases at V and 5 bases at J; junction bases unmatched: 5. The CDR3 is 14 amino acids. Using reference TRBV18 and TRBJ1-2 for the parts outside the CDR3, the full variable domain is NAGVMQNPRHLVRRRGQEARLRCSPMKGHSHVYWYRQLPEEGLKFMVYLQKENIIDESGMPKERFSAEFPKEGPSILRIQQVVRGDSAAYFCASSPWGQKYGYTFGSGTRLTVV.

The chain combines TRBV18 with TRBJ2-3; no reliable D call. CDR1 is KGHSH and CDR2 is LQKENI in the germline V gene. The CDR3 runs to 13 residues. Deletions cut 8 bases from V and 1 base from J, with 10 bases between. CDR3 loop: CASTDLGTDTQYF. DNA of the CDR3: TGTGCCAGCACCGACTTGGGCACAGATACGCAGTATTTT. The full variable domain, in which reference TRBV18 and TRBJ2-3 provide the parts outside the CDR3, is NAGVMQNPRHLVRRRGQEARLRCSPMKGHSHVYWYRQLPEEGLKFMVYLQKENIIDESGMPKERFSAEFPKEGPSILRIQQVVRGDSAAYFCASTDLGTDTQYFGPGTRLTVL.

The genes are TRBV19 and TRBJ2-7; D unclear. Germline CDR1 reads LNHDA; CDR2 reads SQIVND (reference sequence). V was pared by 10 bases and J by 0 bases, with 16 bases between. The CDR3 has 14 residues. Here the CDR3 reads CATSYSSSSYEQYF. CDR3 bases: TGTGCCACGTCGTATTCCTCGAGCTCCTACGAGCAGTACTTC.

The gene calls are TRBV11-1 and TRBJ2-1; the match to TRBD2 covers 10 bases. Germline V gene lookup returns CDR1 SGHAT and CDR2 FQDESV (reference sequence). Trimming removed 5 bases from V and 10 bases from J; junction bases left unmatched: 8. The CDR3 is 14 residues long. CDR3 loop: CASSPKRGGQEQFF. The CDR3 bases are TGTGCCAGCAGCCCAAAGCGGGGGGGCCAGGAGCAGTTCTTC.

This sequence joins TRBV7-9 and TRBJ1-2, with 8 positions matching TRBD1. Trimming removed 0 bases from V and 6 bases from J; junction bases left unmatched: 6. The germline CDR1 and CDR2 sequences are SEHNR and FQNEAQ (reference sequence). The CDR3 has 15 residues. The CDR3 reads CASSLARTGLDGYTF. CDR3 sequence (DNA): TGTGCCAGCAGCTTAGCCAGGACAGGGTTGGATGGCTACACCTTC.

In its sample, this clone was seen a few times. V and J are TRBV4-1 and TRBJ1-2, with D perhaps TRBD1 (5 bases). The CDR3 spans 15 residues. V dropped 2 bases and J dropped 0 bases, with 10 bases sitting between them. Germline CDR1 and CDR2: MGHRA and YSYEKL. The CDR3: CASSQRQLANYGYTF. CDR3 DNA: TGCGCCAGCAGCCAACGACAGTTAGCTAACTATGGCTACACCTTC.

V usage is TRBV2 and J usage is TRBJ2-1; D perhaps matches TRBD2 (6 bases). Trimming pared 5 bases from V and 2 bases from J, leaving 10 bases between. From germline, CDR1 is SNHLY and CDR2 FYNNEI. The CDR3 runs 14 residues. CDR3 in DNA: TGTGCCAGCAGTCGCCCGGGGGCCTACAATGAGCAGTTCTTC. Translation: CASSRPGAYNEQFF.

In DNA form, the CDR3 reads TGTGCCAGTAGGGCTAGACCTAGCTCCTACAATGAGCAGTTCTTC. Its protein is CASRARPSSYNEQFF. V usage is TRBV19 and J usage is TRBJ2-1; D gene uncertain. Germline lookup yields CDR1 LNHDA and CDR2 SQIVND (reference sequence). V shed 6 bases and J shed 0 bases, with 12 bases lying between them. This CDR3 region has 15 residues.

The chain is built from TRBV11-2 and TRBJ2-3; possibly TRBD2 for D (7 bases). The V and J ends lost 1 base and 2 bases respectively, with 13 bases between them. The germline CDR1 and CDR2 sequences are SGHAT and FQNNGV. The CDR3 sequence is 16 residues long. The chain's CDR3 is CASSLVGGATTDTQYF. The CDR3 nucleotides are TGTGCCAGCAGCTTAGTTGGGGGGGCGACCACAGATACGCAGTATTTT. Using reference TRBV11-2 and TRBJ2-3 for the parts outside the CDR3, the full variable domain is EAGVAQSPRYKIIEKRQSVAFWCNPISGHATLYWYQQILGQGPKLLIQFQNNGVVDDSQLPKDRFSAERLKGVDSTLKIQPAKLEDSAVYLCASSLVGGATTDTQYFGPGTRLTVL.

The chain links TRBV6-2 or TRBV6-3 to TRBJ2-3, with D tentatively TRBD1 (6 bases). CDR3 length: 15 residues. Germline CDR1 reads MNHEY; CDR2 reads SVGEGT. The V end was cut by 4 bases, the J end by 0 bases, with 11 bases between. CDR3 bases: TGTGCCAGCAGTTTAACAGGGCTTAGCACAGATACGCAGTATTTT. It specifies CASSLTGLSTDTQYF.

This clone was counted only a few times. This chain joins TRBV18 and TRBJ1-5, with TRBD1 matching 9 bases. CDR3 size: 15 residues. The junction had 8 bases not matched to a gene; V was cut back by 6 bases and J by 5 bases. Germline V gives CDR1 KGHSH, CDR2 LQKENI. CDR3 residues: CASSPRDRAYQPQHF. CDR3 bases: TGTGCCAGCTCCCCCCGGGACAGGGCATATCAGCCCCAGCATTTT.

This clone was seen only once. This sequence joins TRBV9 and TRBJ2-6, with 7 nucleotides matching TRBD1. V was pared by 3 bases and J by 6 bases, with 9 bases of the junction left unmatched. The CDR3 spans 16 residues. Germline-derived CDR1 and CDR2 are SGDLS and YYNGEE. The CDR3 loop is CASSARQGALANVLTF. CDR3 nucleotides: TGTGCCAGCAGCGCTCGACAGGGCGCGTTGGCCAACGTCCTGACTTTC.

Written as DNA, the CDR3 is TGTGCCAGCAGTGACCGGGACACCAATTTATTTCAGCCCCAGCATTTT. This encodes CASSDRDTNLFQPQHF. This chain connects TRBV28 to TRBJ1-5, with TRBD1 as a possible D gene (6 bases). This CDR3 spans 16 amino acids. Germline loops: CDR1 MDHEN, CDR2 SYDVKM. V was pared by 5 bases and J by 6 bases, with 20 bases between.

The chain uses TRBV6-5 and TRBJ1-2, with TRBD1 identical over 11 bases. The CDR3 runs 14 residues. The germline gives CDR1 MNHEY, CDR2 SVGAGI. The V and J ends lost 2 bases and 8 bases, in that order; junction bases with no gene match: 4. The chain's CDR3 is CASSYTGQGGGYTF. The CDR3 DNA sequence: TGTGCCAGCAGTTACACGGGACAGGGGGGAGGCTACACCTTC.